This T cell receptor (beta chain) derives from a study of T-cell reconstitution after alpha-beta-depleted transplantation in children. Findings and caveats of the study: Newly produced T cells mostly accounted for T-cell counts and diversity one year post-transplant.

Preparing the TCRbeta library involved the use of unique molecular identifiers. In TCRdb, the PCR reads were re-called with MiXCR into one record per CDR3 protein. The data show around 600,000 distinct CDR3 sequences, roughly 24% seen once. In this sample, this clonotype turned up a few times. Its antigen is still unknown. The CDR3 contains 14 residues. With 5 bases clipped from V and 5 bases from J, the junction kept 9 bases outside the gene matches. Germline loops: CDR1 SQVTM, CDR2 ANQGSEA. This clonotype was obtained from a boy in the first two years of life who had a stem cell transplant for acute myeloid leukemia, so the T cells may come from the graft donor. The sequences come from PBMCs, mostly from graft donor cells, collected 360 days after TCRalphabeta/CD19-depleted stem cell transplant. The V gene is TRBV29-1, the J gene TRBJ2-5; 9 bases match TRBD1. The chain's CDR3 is CSVSGQGFRETQYF. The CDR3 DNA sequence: TGCAGCGTTTCGGGACAGGGTTTTCGGGAGACCCAGTACTTC.